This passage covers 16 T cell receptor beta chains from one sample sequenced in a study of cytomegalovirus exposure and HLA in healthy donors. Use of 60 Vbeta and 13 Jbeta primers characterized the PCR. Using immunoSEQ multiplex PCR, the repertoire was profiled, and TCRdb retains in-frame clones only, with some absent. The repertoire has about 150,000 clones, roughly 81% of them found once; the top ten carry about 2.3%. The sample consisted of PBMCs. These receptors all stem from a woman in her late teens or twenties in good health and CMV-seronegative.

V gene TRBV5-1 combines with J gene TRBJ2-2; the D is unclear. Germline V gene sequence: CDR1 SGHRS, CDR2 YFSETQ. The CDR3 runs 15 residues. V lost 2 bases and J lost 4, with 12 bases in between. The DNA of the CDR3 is TGCGCCAGCAGCTTTCAGGAATTCCGCACCGGGGAGCTGTTTTTT. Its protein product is CASSFQEFRTGELFF. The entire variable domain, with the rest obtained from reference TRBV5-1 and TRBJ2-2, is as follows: KAGVTQTPRYLIKTRGQQVTLSCSPISGHRSVSWYQQTPGQGLQFLFEYFSETQRNKGNFPGRFSGRQFSNSRSEMNVSTLELGDSALYLCASSFQEFRTGELFFGEGSRLTVL.

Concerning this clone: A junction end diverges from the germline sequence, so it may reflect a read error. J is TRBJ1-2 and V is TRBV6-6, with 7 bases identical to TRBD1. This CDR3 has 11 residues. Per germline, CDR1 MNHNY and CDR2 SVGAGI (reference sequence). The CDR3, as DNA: TGTGCCAGCAGTAGGACAGGCGTGGGGGTCTTC. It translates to CASSRTGVGVF.

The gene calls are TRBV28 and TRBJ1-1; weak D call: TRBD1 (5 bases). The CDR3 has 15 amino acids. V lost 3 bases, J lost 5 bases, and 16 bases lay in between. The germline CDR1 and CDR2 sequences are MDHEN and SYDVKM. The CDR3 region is CASSFGNPGGTEAFF. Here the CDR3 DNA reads TGTGCCAGCAGTTTCGGGAATCCCGGGGGGACTGAAGCTTTCTTT.

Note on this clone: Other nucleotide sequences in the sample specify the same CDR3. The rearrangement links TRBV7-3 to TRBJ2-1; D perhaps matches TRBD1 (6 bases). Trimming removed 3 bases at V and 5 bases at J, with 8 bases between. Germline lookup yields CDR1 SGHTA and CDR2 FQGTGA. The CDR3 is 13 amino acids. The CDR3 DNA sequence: TGTGCCAGCAGCTTGGGACAAAACAATGAGCAGTTCTTC. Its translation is CASSLGQNNEQFF.

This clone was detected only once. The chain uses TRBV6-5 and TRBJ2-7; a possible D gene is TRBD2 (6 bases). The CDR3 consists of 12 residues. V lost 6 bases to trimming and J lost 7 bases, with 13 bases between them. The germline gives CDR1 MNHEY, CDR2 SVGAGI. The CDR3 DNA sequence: TGTGCCAGCAGCCGAGGACGGGAGGAGCAGTACTTC. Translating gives CASSRGREEQYF.

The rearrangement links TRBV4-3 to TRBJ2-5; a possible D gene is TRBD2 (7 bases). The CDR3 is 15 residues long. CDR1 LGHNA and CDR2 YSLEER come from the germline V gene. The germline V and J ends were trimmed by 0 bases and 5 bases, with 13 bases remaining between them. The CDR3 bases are TGCGCCAGCAGCCAAGATCAGGGGACTAAGGAGACCCAGTACTTC. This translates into CASSQDQGTKETQYF.

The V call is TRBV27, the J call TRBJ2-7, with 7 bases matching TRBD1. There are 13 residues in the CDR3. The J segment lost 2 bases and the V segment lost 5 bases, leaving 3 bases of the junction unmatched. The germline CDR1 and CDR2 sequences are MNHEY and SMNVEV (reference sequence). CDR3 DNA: TGTGCCAGCAGTCCTGACAGGGCCTACGAGCAGTACTTC. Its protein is CASSPDRAYEQYF.

CDR3 sequence: CASSYAGPYSNQPQHF. CDR3 nucleotides: TGTGCCAGCAGTTACGCGGGGCCGTATAGCAATCAGCCCCAGCATTTT. The J gene is TRBJ1-5, the V gene TRBV6-5; D is possibly TRBD1 (5 bases). Trimming cost V 2 bases and J 0 bases, with 11 bases left between them. There are 16 residues in the CDR3. Germline V gene lookup returns CDR1 MNHEY and CDR2 SVGAGI.

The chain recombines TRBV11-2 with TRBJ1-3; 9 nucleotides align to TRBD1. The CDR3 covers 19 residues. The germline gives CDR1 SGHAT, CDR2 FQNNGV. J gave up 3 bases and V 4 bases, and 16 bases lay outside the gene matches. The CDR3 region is CASSWRRGQGIFGGNTIYF. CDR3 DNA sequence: TGTGCCAGCAGCTGGAGAAGGGGACAGGGAATTTTTGGTGGAAACACCATATATTTT.

The CDR3 loop is CASSLRQGATDTQYF. DNA of the CDR3: TGTGCCAGCAGTTTGCGGCAGGGGGCCACAGATACGCAGTATTTT. This chain links TRBV28 with TRBJ2-3; TRBD1 matches 8 bases. Unmatched junction bases numbered 4, after V lost 3 bases and J lost 2 bases. CDR1 is MDHEN and CDR2 is SYDVKM in the germline V gene. The CDR3 runs 15 residues.

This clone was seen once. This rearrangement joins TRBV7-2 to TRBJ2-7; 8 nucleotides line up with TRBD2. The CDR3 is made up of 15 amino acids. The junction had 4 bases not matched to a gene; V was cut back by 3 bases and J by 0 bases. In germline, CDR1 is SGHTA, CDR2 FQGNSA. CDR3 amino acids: CASSFGGGSSYEQYF. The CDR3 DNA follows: TGTGCCAGCAGCTTCGGGGGGGGAAGCTCCTACGAGCAGTACTTC.

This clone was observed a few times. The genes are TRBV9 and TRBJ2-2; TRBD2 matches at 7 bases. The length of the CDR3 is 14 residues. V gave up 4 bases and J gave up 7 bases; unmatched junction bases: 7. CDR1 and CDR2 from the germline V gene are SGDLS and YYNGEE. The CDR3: CASSLLASDGELFF. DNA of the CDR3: TGTGCCAGCAGCCTACTAGCGTCGGACGGGGAGCTGTTTTTT. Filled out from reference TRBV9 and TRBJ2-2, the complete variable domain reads DSGVTQTPKHLITATGQRVTLRCSPRSGDLSVYWYQQSLDQGLQFLIQYYNGEERAKGNILERFSAQQFPDLHSELNLSSLELGDSALYFCASSLLASDGELFFGEGSRLTVL.

The CDR3 region has the DNA TGTGCCAGCAGCAACGATATCTCAAGAGATGAGCAGTTCTTC. Its translation: CASSNDISRDEQFF. V and J are TRBV5-5 and TRBJ2-1, with D hard to call. The CDR3 contains 14 residues. Per the germline V gene, CDR1 is SGHKS and CDR2 is YYEKEE (reference sequence). Deletions cut 4 bases from V and 8 bases from J, with 16 bases between. The full variable domain, with the rest looked up from reference TRBV5-5 and TRBJ2-1, is DAGVTQSPTHLIKTRGQQVTLRCSPISGHKSVSWYQQVLGQGPQFIFQYYEKEERGRGNFPDRFSARQFPNYSSELNVNALLLGDSALYLCASSNDISRDEQFFGPGTRLTVL.

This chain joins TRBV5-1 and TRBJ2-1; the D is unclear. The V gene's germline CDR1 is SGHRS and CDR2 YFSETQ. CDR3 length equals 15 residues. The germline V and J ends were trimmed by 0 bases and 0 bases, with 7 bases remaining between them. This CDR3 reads CASSLARSSYNEQFF. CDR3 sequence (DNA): TGCGCCAGCAGCTTGGCACGGAGCTCCTACAATGAGCAGTTCTTC.

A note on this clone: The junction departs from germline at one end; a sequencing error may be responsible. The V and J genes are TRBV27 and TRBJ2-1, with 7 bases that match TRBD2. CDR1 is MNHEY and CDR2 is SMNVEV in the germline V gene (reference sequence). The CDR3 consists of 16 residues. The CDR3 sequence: CASSLSGTKPYNEQFF. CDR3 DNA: TGTGCCAGCAGTCTATCCGGGACTAAACCCTACAATGAGCAGTTCTTC.

The CDR3, as DNA: TGTGCCATCACTCCGGACAGGGGGACAGATACGCAGTATTTT. The encoded protein is CAITPDRGTDTQYF. The chain employs TRBV10-3 and TRBJ2-3; 10 bases fit TRBD1. V dropped 7 bases and J dropped 3; count of bases not matched to a gene: 4. CDR3 length: 14 residues. The germline gives CDR1 ENHRY, CDR2 SYGVKD.